This T cell receptor beta chain emerged from a study of T cell repertoires in cytomegalovirus infection. Background on the study: The authors used CMV epitopes that were HLA-C-restricted (recently identified) and HLA-B-restricted (well studied). The public TCR beta signatures pointed to both CMV infection and matching HLA type. Findings of the study overall: CMV-specific HLA-C-restricted TCR beta clonotypes dominated the ex vivo response.

Unmatched junction bases numbered 6, after V lost 5 bases and J lost 2 bases. Germline lookup yields CDR1 SEHNR and CDR2 FQNEAQ (reference sequence). This CDR3 has 16 amino acids. Note on this clonotype: The antigen is not known.

One entry per CDR3 protein results from TCRdb running MiXCR on the reads. In the table there are fewer than 900,000 distinct CDR3 sequences, 25% to 30% of which are singletons. This receptor was identified in a human donor in good health (CMV status not recorded). Some clones in this sample may be carry-over from other donors' samples. The J gene is TRBJ2-1, the V gene TRBV7-9; 10 bases are shared with TRBD2. The source material was cultured CD8+ T cells from PBMCs, sampled from culture after CMV antigen stimulation. The CDR3 is CASSQTSGPPYNEQFF. The CDR3 bases are TGTGCCAGCAGCCAGACTAGCGGGCCGCCCTACAATGAGCAGTTCTTC.